Below are 16 T cell receptor beta chains sequenced from a single sample in a study of read filtering for tumor transcriptome and immune sequencing. Molecular barcoded adaptors covering alpha/delta and beta/gamma chains were used on approximately 400 ng RNA. TCRdb reanalysed the reads using MiXCR and keeps one entry per CDR3 protein. The table has some 6,100 distinct CDR3 sequences, about 25% seen once. The source material was a population of CD138-negative cells sorted from bone marrow. The source is a donor at least 40 years old with multiple myeloma.

This clonotype was detected many times. The rearrangement links TRBV10-3 to TRBJ2-3; 8 nucleotides line up with TRBD2. This CDR3 is built from 15 residues. Germline V CDR1 and CDR2: ENHRY, SYGVKD. The junction had 12 bases not matched to a gene; V was cut back by 11 bases and J by 2 bases. In DNA, the CDR3 is TGTGCCTCGGCCGGAGGAGCGGGGGTCACAGATACGCAGTATTTT. Amino acid sequence: CASAGGAGVTDTQYF.

This clonotype has a count of ten or more. The chain combines TRBV7-8 with TRBJ1-1; D remains ambiguous. Germline CDR1 reads SGHVS; CDR2 reads FQNEAQ. The CDR3 has 15 amino acids. Between the trimmed V and J ends, which lost 2 bases and 1 base, there was a span of 11 bases. The CDR3 here is CASSLRGSENTEAFF. The CDR3 DNA reads as TGTGCCAGCAGCTTACGGGGAAGTGAGAACACTGAAGCTTTCTTT.

This clonotype was seen ten or more times. J is TRBJ2-3 and V is TRBV9, with a possible D match to TRBD2 (6 bases). Germline V gene lookup returns CDR1 SGDLS and CDR2 YYNGEE. Trimming left V 3 bases short and J 2 bases short, with 13 bases between. This CDR3 is 15 amino acids long. CDR3 DNA: TGTGCCAGCAGCGCAGAAGGCGGGGACACAGATACGCAGTATTTT. As protein: CASSAEGGDTDTQYF.

With respect to this clonotype: This is likely a read error, given that the CDR3 carries no conserved phenylalanine or tryptophan at its end. The chain recombines TRBV5-6 with TRBJ2-2; tentatively, D is TRBD1 or TRBD2 (5 bases each). Per the germline V gene, CDR1 is SGHDT and CDR2 is YYEEEE. Trimming cost V 2 bases and J 6 bases, with 20 bases left between them. This CDR3 is 17 amino acids long. CDR3 nucleotide sequence: TGTGCCAGCAGCTTACGACCCGGGACCGAACGCGCCGGGGAGCTGTTTTCT. Its protein is CASSLRPGTERAGELFS.

The CDR3 reads CASKGPNNSPLHF. The DNA of the CDR3 is TGCGCCAGCAAGGGGCCTAATAATTCACCCCTCCACTTT. J is TRBJ1-6 and V is TRBV10-2; possibly TRBD1 for D (5 bases). V lost 7 bases, J lost 5 bases, and 9 bases lay in between. Per the germline V gene, CDR1 is WSHSY and CDR2 is SAAADI. The CDR3 covers 13 residues.

This clonotype was seen many times. The chain combines TRBV20-1 with TRBJ1-2, with D perhaps matching TRBD1 (5 bases). The germline gives CDR1 DFQATT, CDR2 SNEGSKA (reference sequence). The germline V and J ends were trimmed by 5 bases and 7 bases, with 11 bases remaining between them. This CDR3 spans 11 amino acids. The CDR3 region has the DNA TGCAGTGCTCCCACGGGACTTGGCTACACCTTC. Translating it yields CSAPTGLGYTF.

This clonotype was observed a few times. The chain recombines TRBV7-2 with TRBJ2-7; D ambiguous. Per germline, CDR1 SGHTA and CDR2 FQGNSA. V lost 6 bases and J lost 6, with 15 bases in between. CDR3 size: 13 residues. Here the CDR3 DNA reads TGTGCCAGCAGAAGTAACGCAGGCCTCGAGCAGTACTTC. Protein product: CASRSNAGLEQYF.

This chain links TRBV7-9 with TRBJ2-1; a possible D gene is TRBD1 (7 bases). The CDR3 length is 19 residues. V was shortened by 4 bases and J by 8 bases, with 30 bases between the two germline ends. Germline values: CDR1 SEHNR, CDR2 FQNEAQ (reference sequence). The CDR3 coding sequence is TGTGCCAGCAGCTCCCCTAGCAGGGGGGCCTGGTCGCGTAGCGATGAGCAGTTCTTC. This translates into CASSSPSRGAWSRSDEQFF.

This clonotype has a count of ten or more. A much more abundant neighbour one base away suggests this may be a read error. The chain uses TRBV28 and TRBJ2-3, with 9 bases identical to TRBD2. Germline CDR1 and CDR2: MDHEN and SYDVKM. This CDR3 contains 18 residues. CDR3 nucleotides: TGTGCCAGCAGTCCGCTATGGGCTAGCGGGGTCAGCACAGAGACGCAGTATTTT. It translates to CASSPLWASGVSTETQYF.

With regard to this clonotype: A much larger clonotype is one base distant, so this may be a read error. The genes are TRBV6-5 and TRBJ1-1; no clear D gene. The CDR3 runs 15 residues. CDR1 MNHEY and CDR2 SVGAGI come from the germline V gene. This CDR3 reads CSSSYSARMNTEAFF. CDR3 nucleotides: TGTTCCAGCAGTTACTCGGCCCGTATGAACACTGAAGCTTTCTTT.

This clonotype is classed as large. The V and J genes are TRBV6-1 and TRBJ2-1, with 13 bases matching TRBD2. V was pared by 4 bases and J by 10 bases, with 7 bases of the junction left unmatched. Germline V gene data show CDR1 as MNHNS and CDR2 as SASEGT. The CDR3 runs to 15 residues. CDR3 in DNA: TGTGCCAGCAGTGTACCGGGACTAGCGGGAATGGAGCAGTTCTTC. This codes for CASSVPGLAGMEQFF.

This clonotype was detected many times. This rearrangement joins TRBV7-2 to TRBJ2-4; 7 bases are shared with TRBD2. The J segment lost 0 bases and the V segment lost 5 bases, leaving 7 bases of the junction unmatched. From germline, CDR1 is SGHTA and CDR2 FQGNSA. The CDR3 is 16 amino acids. This CDR3 is CASSPEAGLAKNIQYF. CDR3 DNA sequence: TGTGCCAGCAGCCCAGAAGCGGGACTAGCCAAAAACATTCAGTACTTC.

This clonotype was seen only once. At one boundary the junction diverges from the germline segment, which might be a read error. The gene calls are TRBV3-1 and TRBJ1-1, with D uncertain. Looked up from germline, CDR1 is LGHDT and CDR2 is YNNKEL (reference sequence). The CDR3 length is 13 residues. CDR3: CASSPGLNTEALF. The CDR3, as DNA: TGTGCCAGCAGCCCCGGTTTGAACACTGAAGCCCTCTTT. Based on the CDR3 plus reference TRBV3-1 and TRBJ1-1, the full variable domain is DTAVSQTPKYLVTQMGNDKSIKCEQNLGHDTMYWYKQDSKKFLKIMFSYNNKELIINETVPNRFSPKSPDKAHLNLHINSLELGDSAVYFCASSPGLNTEALFGQGTRLTVV.

At least ten counts were recorded for this clonotype. The chain joins TRBV6-6 to TRBJ2-2; D remains unclear. The CDR3 covers 17 residues. Between the trimmed V and J ends, which lost 2 bases and 0 bases, there was a span of 13 bases. The germline V gene encodes CDR1 MNHNY and CDR2 SVGAGI (reference sequence). CDR3 bases: TGTGCCAGCAGTTACCATTGGAGCCTATCGAACACCGGGGAGCTGTTTTTT. Translation: CASSYHWSLSNTGELFF.

There are many counts of this clonotype. The CDR3 DNA reads as TGCGCCAGCAGCCAAGACCAGGGTCTAGCTGAAGCTTTCTTT. This encodes CASSQDQGLAEAFF. V and J are TRBV4-3 and TRBJ1-1; possibly TRBD1 for D (5 bases). This CDR3 comprises 14 residues. Germline V gene sequence: CDR1 LGHNA, CDR2 YSLEER. Trimming cost V 0 bases and J 6 bases, with 11 bases left between them.

This clonotype was seen a single time. Given a far larger clone just one base away, this is likely a sequencing read error. The chain employs TRBV11-1 and TRBJ2-7; D may be TRBD1 (6 bases). In germline, CDR1 is SGHAT, CDR2 FQDESV (reference sequence). This CDR3 is 14 amino acids long. Trimming left V 4 bases short and J 5 bases short, with 15 bases between. Here the CDR3 DNA reads TGTGCCAGCAGCTCAAGGAACAGGGACCACGAGCAGTACTTC. Translation gives CASSSRNRDHEQYF.